This T cell receptor beta chain was captured in a study of T cell responses to AZD1222 COVID-19 vaccine. The table came from immunoSEQ multiplex PCR; TCRdb's copy has only in-frame clones and leaves some out. The sample carries approximately 130,000 clones, 80% to 95% recorded once. Study-wide results and caveats: Compared with day 0, the breadth and depth of the Spike-specific TCR repertoire rose significantly after two doses of AZD1222.

With respect to this clone: Its antigen is unidentified.

Source: peripheral blood, taken 28 days after the second dose of the MenACWY control vaccine. The sequence was collected from an adult who received the MenACWY meningococcal vaccine as a control.

CDR3 residues: CSASPGHRKSNQPQHF. The CDR3 DNA reads as TGCAGTGCTAGTCCTGGACACCGGAAAAGCAATCAGCCCCAGCATTTT. This chain connects TRBV20-1 to TRBJ1-5; D might be TRBD1 (5 bases). Trimming removed 3 bases from V and 1 base from J, with 16 bases in between. In germline, CDR1 is DFQATT, CDR2 SNEGSKA (reference sequence). There are 16 residues in the CDR3.